The source of this T cell receptor beta chain is a study of T cells in tuberculosis. Background on the study: Sequenced TCRs come from CD1B-GMM tetramer-binding T cells.

Here immunoSEQ multiplex PCR was the method, and the copy in TCRdb shows in-frame clones only, minus some. The repertoire holds 44,000 or so clones, about 95% seen once, with approximately 7.6% in the top ten. Worth noting for this clone: The antigen remains undetermined.

The ends were cut back, 0 bases at V and 2 bases at J, with 9 bases in the middle. The CDR3 is made up of 15 amino acids. The germline V gene encodes CDR1 SGHRS and CDR2 YFSETQ. Latent tuberculosis screening used tuberculin skin test and IGRA at entry. Study-wide results and caveats: Smaller distances to GMM-specific TCRs suggested their expansion in active tuberculosis.

The source material was PBMCs. This clonotype originated in a donor aged 5-35 years with latent tuberculosis or without tuberculosis infection. This chain uses TRBV5-1 with TRBJ1-3, with a possible D match to TRBD1 (6 bases). The CDR3 sequence: CASSLGAGAGNTIYF. In DNA form, the CDR3 reads TGCGCCAGCAGCTTGGGGGCAGGGGCTGGAAACACCATATATTTT.